The rows below give T cell receptor beta chains drawn from one sample of a study of T cell changes during pregnancy in multiple sclerosis. Some clones are missing from TCRdb's copy, which holds only in-frame ones; the method was immunoSEQ multiplex PCR. The table has around 58,000 clones, roughly 90% seen once. Source: peripheral blood, taken before pregnancy. Receptors were obtained from a female donor with multiple sclerosis, enrolled in a pregnancy study. CDR3s include the opening cysteine and the closing phenylalanine or tryptophan. Each record gives: clone size, J gene, V gene, D gene, CDR3 DNA, CDR3 protein. D genes are given only for firm matches. Part of the rows lack a size; the others show once, few, many or a class for expanded clones.

NA TRBJ1-5 TRBV7-2 TRBD1 TGTGCCAGCAGCTTATATGGGACAGGGGAAGGTCAGCCCCAGCATTTT CASSLYGTGEGQPQHF
NA TRBJ2-2 TRBV9 NA TGTGCCAGCAGCCGGGCTCTAGGGGACACCGGGGAGCTGTTTTTT CASSRALGDTGELFF
NA TRBJ2-1 TRBV4-3 TRBD2 TGCGCCAGCAGCCAAGACCTAAGTCGGGGACTAGCGGGGGGACACTCCTACAATGAGCAGTTCTTC CASSQDLSRGLAGGHSYNEQFF
NA TRBJ2-2 TRBV7-2 TRBD2 TGTGCCAGCAGTAGCGGGGGGGCTTCCACCGGGGAGCTGTTTTTT CASSSGGASTGELFF
NA TRBJ1-5 TRBV9 NA TGTGCCAGCAGCGTAGAGGGGTCAGGGAATCAGCCCCAGCATTTT CASSVEGSGNQPQHF
NA TRBJ2-4 TRBV6-6 TRBD2 TGTGCCAGCAGTTATGGGACGGGGGGGCAAAACATTCAGTACTTC CASSYGTGGQNIQYF
NA TRBJ2-7 TRBV9 NA TGTGCCAGCGCCCCCCGTTGGGCGAACTACGAGCAGTACTTC CASAPRWANYEQYF
many TRBJ1-2 TRBV6-1 NA TGTGCCACCCCTGGCCGGAGTTACTATGGCTACACCTTC CATPGRSYYGYTF
NA TRBJ1-1 TRBV5-1 TRBD1 TGCGCCAGCAGCTTGGTGCAGACAGGGGGGTCTGAAGCTTTCTTT CASSLVQTGGSEAFF
NA TRBJ1-6 TRBV14 NA TGTGCCAGCAGCCCGCGACAGGCTAGTAATTCACCCCTCCACTTT CASSPRQASNSPLHF
once TRBJ1-2 TRBV7-2 TRBD1 TGTGCCAGCAGCCCGGACAGGGGGCTTAACTATGGCTACACCTTC CASSPDRGLNYGYTF
NA TRBJ2-3 TRBV30 NA TGTGCCTGGAGTTCGGGCGGGCCAGATACGCAGTATTTT CAWSSGGPDTQYF
few TRBJ2-1 TRBV6-4 TRBD2 TGTGCCAGCAGTGACTCGGCTAGCGGGGGGTACAATGAGCAGTTCTTC CASSDSASGGYNEQFF
few TRBJ1-6 TRBV6-1 TRBD1 TGTGCCAGCAGTGGGCCGACAGGGTCGAGCTCCTATAATTCACCCCTCCACTTT CASSGPTGSSSYNSPLHF
NA TRBJ1-1 TRBV5-1 TRBD1 TGCGCCAGCAGCTTGGGACAGGGTGATGAAGCTTTCTTT CASSLGQGDEAFF
NA TRBJ1-6 TRBV5-6 NA TGTGCCAGCAGCTCCAGGCCTAATTCACCCCTCCACTTT CASSSRPNSPLHF
NA TRBJ2-3 TRBV5-4 NA TGTGCCGTATGGACAAGCACAGATACGCAGTATTTT CAVWTSTDTQYF
NA TRBJ2-7 TRBV9 NA TGTGCCAGCAGCGTTGGGCCCTCTTACGAGCAGTACTTC CASSVGPSYEQYF
NA TRBJ1-2 TRBV6-1 TRBD1 TGTGCCAGCAGTGATGGACAGGGTCAAGGAAACTATGGCTACACCTTC CASSDGQGQGNYGYTF
NA TRBJ2-4 TRBV4-1 NA TGCGCCAGCAGCCAGCGTACCGGGACAATTCTTGCACAGGCCAAAAACATTCAGTACTTC CASSQRTGTILAQAKNIQYF
NA TRBJ1-1 TRBV5-1 TRBD1 TGCGCCAGCAGCTTGGCCCCTACAGGGGGACGTACTGAAGCTTTCTTT CASSLAPTGGRTEAFF
NA TRBJ2-5 TRBV6-6 NA TGTGCCAGCACTTCAGGGGAAGAGACCCAGTACTTC CASTSGEETQYF
NA TRBJ1-1 TRBV6-5 NA TGTGCCAGCAGTCCCCCTCAGGGGCCGCGGGCTTTCTTT CASSPPQGPRAFF
NA TRBJ1-1 TRBV6-5 NA TGTGCCAGCAACCGCGGAGGGCGGAACACTGAAGCTTTCTTT CASNRGGRNTEAFF
once TRBJ2-7 TRBV18 NA TGTGCCAGCTCACTTAACTTACAGGTTGAGCAGTACTTC CASSLNLQVEQYF
NA TRBJ2-2 TRBV25-1 TRBD2 TGTGCCAGCAGGGAAGCGGGGGCGGCGACCGGGGAGCTGTTTTTT CASREAGAATGELFF
NA TRBJ1-2 TRBV5-1 NA TGCGCCAGCAGCTTGGCTAGGGGTGATGGCTACACCTTC CASSLARGDGYTF
NA TRBJ2-6 TRBV19 NA TGTGCCAGTAGTTCCTTAGGGGCAGACAACTCGAGAGGGGCCAACGTCCTGACTTTC CASSSLGADNSRGANVLTF
NA TRBJ1-4 TRBV9 NA TGTGCCAGCAGCGCCGGACAGAAGGTTTCGGAAAAACTGTTTTTT CASSAGQKVSEKLFF
NA TRBJ1-2 TRBV6-5 NA TGTGCCAGCAGTTACGGAGAGTTCTATGGCTACACCTTC CASSYGEFYGYTF
NA TRBJ2-3 TRBV2 TRBD2 TGTGCCAGCAGTGGGGCCGAGGGGGGCGGGGGGTCAGATACGCAGTATTTT CASSGAEGGGGSDTQYF
NA TRBJ2-4 TRBV15 TRBD2 TGTGCCACCAGCAGAGACCGGGGGGGCGCAAGCATTCAGTACTTC CATSRDRGGASIQYF
NA TRBJ1-3 TRBV7-7 TRBD1 TGTGCTAGCAGCCCCCGGGACAGGCGAGGCCCACTCTCTGGAAACACCATATATTTT CASSPRDRRGPLSGNTIYF
few TRBJ1-6 TRBV19 NA TGTGCCAGTAGTATTGGGCAGGATAATTCACCCCTCCACTTT CASSIGQDNSPLHF
NA TRBJ2-1 TRBV7-2 NA TGTGCCAGCAGCTTTATGGGCGACGGGAAGGGGGATGAGCAGTTCTTC CASSFMGDGKGDEQFF
once TRBJ2-5 TRBV4-1 TRBD2 TGCGCCAGCAGCCACCCTTATCGGGGGGGAGAGACCCAGTACTTC CASSHPYRGGETQYF
NA TRBJ2-5 TRBV5-8 TRBD1 TGTGCCAGCAGCGGGGACAGGGGCGGTGAGACCCAGTACTTC CASSGDRGGETQYF
many TRBJ2-5 TRBV13 TRBD1 TGTGCCAGCAGCTTACGGGACAGGCGGCCCCTTCAAGAGACCCAGTACTTC CASSLRDRRPLQETQYF
NA TRBJ1-4 TRBV29-1 TRBD1 TGCAGCGCCAGGGGGAGTAATGAAAAACTGTTTTTT CSARGSNEKLFF
NA TRBJ1-6 TRBV5-8 NA TGTGCCAGCAGCTCCGGGATCGTGAATTCACCCCTCCACTTT CASSSGIVNSPLHF
NA TRBJ2-5 TRBV7-9 NA TGTGCCAGCAGCTTAAGCGGGGCGGGGGCTGAGACCCAGTACTTC CASSLSGAGAETQYF
NA TRBJ2-5 TRBV28 TRBD1 TGTGCCAGCAGTTTATCACCCGGGACAGGGGGCGGCGGGACCCAGTACTTC CASSLSPGTGGGGTQYF
NA TRBJ1-5 TRBV2 TRBD1 TGTGCCAGCGGCAGGGACAGGCTTAATCAGCCCCAGCATTTT CASGRDRLNQPQHF
NA TRBJ1-1 TRBV21-1 NA TGTGCCAGCAGCAAGGCCGGGACAGGGGGCGCCTGGAGCACTGAAGCTTTCTTT CASSKAGTGGAWSTEAFF
NA TRBJ1-1 TRBV29-1 NA TGCAGCGTTGATCTCAGGGGCCTAAACACTGAAGCTTTCTTT CSVDLRGLNTEAFF
NA TRBJ1-3 TRBV6-5 NA TGTGCCAGCAGTAGCTACAGCTCTGGAAACACCATATATTTT CASSSYSSGNTIYF
NA TRBJ2-7 TRBV19 TRBD2 TGTGCCAGTAGTATCGCCGGGGGGGCGTTCCGCGAGCAGTACTTC CASSIAGGAFREQYF
NA TRBJ2-3 TRBV19 NA TGTGCCAGTAGTATAAGGAGGGGAAGTAGCCAACGAGATACGCAGTATTTT CASSIRRGSSQRDTQYF
NA TRBJ2-3 TRBV7-3 TRBD2 TGTGCCAGCAGCCCCTCTAGCGGGGGGCGCACAGATACGCAGTATTTT CASSPSSGGRTDTQYF
NA TRBJ2-2 TRBV5-6 NA TGTGCCAGCAGATACCTGGGCACCCCTCTGGTTCGGACCGGGGAGCTGTTTTTT CASRYLGTPLVRTGELFF
NA TRBJ2-2 TRBV4-3 TRBD1 TGCGCCAGCAGCCAGTATAGACAGGGGGGGGCCGGGGAGCTGTTTTTT CASSQYRQGGAGELFF
NA TRBJ2-1 TRBV11-2 TRBD2 TGTGCCAGCAGCTTAGGAGGACTAGCGGGGTACAATGAGCAGTTCTTC CASSLGGLAGYNEQFF
NA TRBJ1-2 TRBV30 TRBD1 TGTGCCTGGAGATCCGGGACAGCCGGATCCTATGGCTACACCTTC CAWRSGTAGSYGYTF
NA TRBJ1-2 TRBV7-2 NA TGTGCCAGCAGCTTGAAGGGGGACTATGGCTACACCTTC CASSLKGDYGYTF
NA TRBJ2-6 TRBV9 NA TGTGCCAGCAGCGTATCCAGGGCCCCAAGCTCTGGGGCCAACGTCCTGACTTTC CASSVSRAPSSGANVLTF